The 7 T cell receptor beta chains in this list originate from one sample, sequenced in a study of a mutant IDH1 vaccine in newly diagnosed glioma. Profiled with immunoSEQ multiplex PCR; TCRdb holds only in-frame clones, not every one. This sample has 95,000 to 100,000 clones; roughly 90% occur once, and the top ten carry approximately 0.58%. Time point described: baseline, week 1 (first vaccination visit). Regarding treatment: pre-vaccination baseline after standard-of-care therapy. Material: PBMCs, obtained from a glioma patient treated with radiotherapy, temozolomide or both. Source of these receptors: a woman aged 45-59 years with glioma.

This clone showed up just a few times. The chain employs TRBV28 and TRBJ1-1, with D unclear. CDR3 length equals 12 residues. Looked up from germline, CDR1 is MDHEN and CDR2 is SYDVKM. Deletions cut 6 bases from V and 4 bases from J, with 9 bases between. The CDR3 reads CASSPMSTEAFF. CDR3 sequence (DNA): TGTGCCAGCAGCCCGATGAGCACTGAAGCTTTCTTT. Drawing the rest from reference TRBV28 and TRBJ1-1, the complete variable domain is DVKVTQSSRYLVKRTGEKVFLECVQDMDHENMFWYRQDPGLGLRLIYFSYDVKMKEKGDIPEGYSVSREKKERFSLILESASTNQTSMYLCASSPMSTEAFFGQGTRLTVV.

The chain recombines TRBV2 with TRBJ2-5; D gene unclear. Trimming removed 8 bases at V and 5 bases at J, with 12 bases between. Looked up from germline, CDR1 is SNHLY and CDR2 is FYNNEI. The CDR3 sequence is 12 residues long. The CDR3 sequence is CASRLQGETQYF. The CDR3 region has the DNA TGTGCCAGCCGGTTGCAAGGGGAGACCCAGTACTTC.

V and J are TRBV5-4 and TRBJ2-1, with 10 bases identical to TRBD1. The CDR3 is 15 residues long. The V gene's germline CDR1 is SGHNT and CDR2 YYREEE (reference sequence). V lost 0 bases, J lost 10 bases, and 7 bases stayed unmatched. CDR3 in DNA: TGTGCCAGCAGCTTGGGGGGACAGGGGCTAGGGGAGCAGTTCTTC. Translation: CASSLGGQGLGEQFF.

The rearrangement links TRBV27 to TRBJ2-7; 10 nucleotides match TRBD2. Germline loops: CDR1 MNHEY, CDR2 SMNVEV (reference sequence). The CDR3 loop spans 14 amino acids. With 5 bases clipped from V and 5 bases from J, the junction kept 6 bases outside the gene matches. CDR3 bases: TGTGCCAGCAGTCTCACTAGCGGGGTTCACGAGCAGTACTTC. Translating gives CASSLTSGVHEQYF.

The gene calls are TRBV30 and TRBJ2-3, with D unclear. The CDR3 contains 11 residues. Per the germline V gene, CDR1 is GTSNPN and CDR2 is SVGIG (reference sequence). V dropped 2 bases and J dropped 2 bases, with 2 bases sitting between them. The CDR3 sequence is CAWSYTDTQYF. The CDR3 DNA is TGTGCCTGGAGTTACACAGATACGCAGTATTTT.

The chain links TRBV6-1 to TRBJ2-7; 8 nucleotides match TRBD1. The V gene end was trimmed by 8 bases and the J gene end by 0 bases; junction bases not matched to a gene: 6. Looked up from germline, CDR1 is MNHNS and CDR2 is SASEGT. This CDR3 has 14 residues. The CDR3 region has the DNA TGTGCCAGCCCTACAGACAGGGGCTCCTACGAGCAGTACTTC. Residues: CASPTDRGSYEQYF.

The chain links TRBV29-1 to TRBJ2-5, with a possible D match to TRBD1 (8 bases). CDR1 and CDR2 from the germline V gene are SQVTM and ANQGSEA. With 7 bases removed from V and 4 bases from J, the gap between germline ends came to 28 bases. The CDR3 contains 17 residues. CDR3 sequence reads: CSAPGGVTGVGLETQYF. The CDR3 DNA reads as TGCAGCGCCCCTGGGGGGGTGACAGGGGTGGGTCTAGAGACCCAGTACTTC.